The T cell receptor beta chain under discussion was sequenced for a study of beta chain features in type 1 diabetes. Overall study: All of the samples together had 107,917,701 sorted cells examined. General study findings and limits: Within patients, naive, central memory and Treg TCRB repertoires seemed more similar than within healthy donors.

This clone was counted only a few times. The antigen remains unidentified. J gave up 1 base and V 6 bases, and 3 bases lay outside the gene matches. CDR1 is SEHNR, CDR2 FQNEAQ, per germline (reference sequence). This CDR3 has 14 residues. Expressed TCRB transcripts were sequenced, since all the RNA that had been isolated was reverse transcribed. The assay was immunoSEQ multiplex PCR, and TCRdb's table has in-frame clones only and misses some. The sample holds some 410,000 clones, about 15% seen once. CD4+ naive, central memory, regulatory and stem cell-like memory cells were sorted via CD45RO/CCR7/CD25/CD127/CD95/CD27.

Source material: naive CD4+ T cells from blood. This receptor was taken from a man between 25 and 39 years old in good health. The V call is TRBV7-9, the J call TRBJ2-5; 9 nucleotides agree with TRBD2. The CDR3 nucleotides are TGTGCCAGCAGTCAGACTAGCGGCCAAGAGACCCAGTACTTC. Protein product: CASSQTSGQETQYF.